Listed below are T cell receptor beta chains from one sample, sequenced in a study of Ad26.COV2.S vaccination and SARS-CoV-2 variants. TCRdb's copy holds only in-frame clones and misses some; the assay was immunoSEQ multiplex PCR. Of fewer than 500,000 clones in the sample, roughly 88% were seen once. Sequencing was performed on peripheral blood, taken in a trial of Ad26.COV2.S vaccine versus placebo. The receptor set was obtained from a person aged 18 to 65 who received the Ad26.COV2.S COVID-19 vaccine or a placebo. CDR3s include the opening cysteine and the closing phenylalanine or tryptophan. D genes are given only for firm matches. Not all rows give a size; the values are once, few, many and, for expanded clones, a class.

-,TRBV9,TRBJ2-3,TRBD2,TGTGCCAGCAGCGTCAGCGGGAGGTGGGGAGATACGCAGTATTTT,CASSVSGRWGDTQYF
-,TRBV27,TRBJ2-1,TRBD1,TGTGCCAGCAGTTTCATGGGACAGGGGGGATTGCGGGAGGGCCCTTTTTACAATGAGCAGTTCTTC,CASSFMGQGGLREGPFYNEQFF
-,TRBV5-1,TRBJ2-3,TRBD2,TGCGCCAGCTGCCCACGCGGGAGGCCGACAGATACGCAGTATTTT,CASCPRGRPTDTQYF
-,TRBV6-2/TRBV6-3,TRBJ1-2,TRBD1,TGTGCCAGCAGTCGGGACAGCTCTGGCTACACCTTC,CASSRDSSGYTF
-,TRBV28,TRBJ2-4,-,TGTGCCAGCAGTTCCCATCAGGACTACAAAAACATTCAGTACTTC,CASSSHQDYKNIQYF
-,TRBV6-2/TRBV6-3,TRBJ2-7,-,TGTGCCAGCAGTACTAGTCACGAGCAGTACTTC,CASSTSHEQYF
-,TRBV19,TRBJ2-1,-,TGTGCCAGTAGTATAGTGAGGGGGGACAATGAGCAGTTCTTC,CASSIVRGDNEQFF
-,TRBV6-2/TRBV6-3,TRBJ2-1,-,TGTGCCAGCAGTTACTTCGCCCCAAGCTCCTACAATGAGCAGTTCTTC,CASSYFAPSSYNEQFF
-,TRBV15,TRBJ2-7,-,TGTGCCACCAGCAGAGATCGGGGGCGGGAGCAGTACTTC,CATSRDRGREQYF
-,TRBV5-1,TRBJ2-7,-,TGCGCCAGCAGCGTATACACAGGGTTCGAGCAGTACTTC,CASSVYTGFEQYF
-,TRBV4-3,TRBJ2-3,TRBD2,TGCGCCAGCAGCCAAGATGAACTAGCGGGAGGCACCGTGGATACGCAGTATTTT,CASSQDELAGGTVDTQYF
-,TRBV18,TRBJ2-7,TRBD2,TGTGCCAGCTCCCTAGCGGGAGAATACGAGCAGTACTTC,CASSLAGEYEQYF
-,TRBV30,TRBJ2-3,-,TGTGCCTGGGAGGGGCCCCAGCCTCAGGATACGCAGTATTTT,CAWEGPQPQDTQYF
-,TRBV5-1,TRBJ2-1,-,TGCGCCAGCAGCTTGGCCACGGGAGAGTACAATGAGCAGTTCTTC,CASSLATGEYNEQFF
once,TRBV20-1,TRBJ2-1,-,TGCAGTGCTAGTTGGCAGGTAAACTACAATGAGCAGTTCTTC,CSASWQVNYNEQFF
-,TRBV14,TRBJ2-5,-,TGTGCCAGCAGCCAAGGACTAACAGGGATTGAGACCCAGTACTTC,CASSQGLTGIETQYF
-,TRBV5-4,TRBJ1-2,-,TGTGCCAGCAGCCCCACGCTGGAGGGAATTGGCTACACCTTC,CASSPTLEGIGYTF
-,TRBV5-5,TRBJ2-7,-,TGTGCCAGCCTCTTCCCTGGACGGTCCTACGAGCAGTACTTC,CASLFPGRSYEQYF
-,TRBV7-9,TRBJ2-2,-,TGTGCCAGCAGCCCTAGGGGGCGGGAAAGCACCGGGGAGCTGTTTTTT,CASSPRGRESTGELFF
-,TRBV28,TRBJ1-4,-,TGTGCCAGCAGAGATACAGGAGAAAAACTGTTTTTT,CASRDTGEKLFF
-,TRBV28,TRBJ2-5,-,TGTGCCAGCAGTTTTGCCTGGACTGGAGGGGAGACCCAGTACTTC,CASSFAWTGGETQYF
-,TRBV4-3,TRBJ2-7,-,TGCGCCAGCAGCCAAGACGGACTCTTCAACGAGCAGTACTTC,CASSQDGLFNEQYF
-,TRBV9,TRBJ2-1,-,TGTGCCAGCAGCGTAATTCACACTTCCCCTTACAATGAGCAGTTCTTC,CASSVIHTSPYNEQFF
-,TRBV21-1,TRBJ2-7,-,TGTGCCAGCAGCTTACAAGGACAGGGGAGATACGAGCAGTACTTC,CASSLQGQGRYEQYF
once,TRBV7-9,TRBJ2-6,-,TGTGCCAGCAGCTTAGCTGGGGCCAACGTCCTGACTTTC,CASSLAGANVLTF
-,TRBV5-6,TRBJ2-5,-,TGTGCCAGCCGAAGGGAAGAGACCCAGTACTTC,CASRREETQYF
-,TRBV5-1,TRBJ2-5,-,TGCGCCAGCAGCTTCGGACGGAAAGAGACCCAGTACTTC,CASSFGRKETQYF
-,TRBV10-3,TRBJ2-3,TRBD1,TGTGCCATCAGGGGACAGGGGACAGATACGCAGTATTTT,CAIRGQGTDTQYF
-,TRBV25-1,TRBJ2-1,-,TGTGCCAGCAGAAGGGACGGGAGTGAGCAGTTCTTC,CASRRDGSEQFF
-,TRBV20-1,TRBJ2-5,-,TGCAGTGCTAGTAAGGCTAGCGCTCAAGAGACCCAGTACTTC,CSASKASAQETQYF
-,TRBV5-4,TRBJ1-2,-,TGTGCCAGCAGCTTGGTCCACCAGGCTTCCTATGGCTACACCTTC,CASSLVHQASYGYTF
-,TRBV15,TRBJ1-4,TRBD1,TGTGCCACCAGCAAGACCGGGACAGCTAATGAAAAACTGTTTTTT,CATSKTGTANEKLFF
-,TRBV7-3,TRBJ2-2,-,TGTGCCAGCAGCTTAAAAGGGGGGGAGCTGTTTTTT,CASSLKGGELFF
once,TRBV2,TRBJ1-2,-,TGTGCCAGCACTTCGAGGTTAAACAACTATGGCTACACCTTC,CASTSRLNNYGYTF
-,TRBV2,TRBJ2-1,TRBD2,TGTGCCAGCAGTCGCGGGAGTTCCTACAATGAGCAGTTCTTC,CASSRGSSYNEQFF
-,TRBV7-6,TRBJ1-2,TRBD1,TGTGCCAGCAGCCCCACAGGGGCCCCTAACTATGGCTACACCTTC,CASSPTGAPNYGYTF
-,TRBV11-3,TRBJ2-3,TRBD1,TGTGCCAGCAGCCAGGGGGTAGGCGGACCTTCCACAGATACGCAGTATTTT,CASSQGVGGPSTDTQYF
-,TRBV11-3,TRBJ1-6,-,TGTGCCAGCAGCTTAAGAAGGAATTCACCCCTCCACTTT,CASSLRRNSPLHF
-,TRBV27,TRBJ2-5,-,TGTGCCAGCAGTTCCCATGGGGGGAGCGGGCTACGCAAAGAGACCCAGTACTTC,CASSSHGGSGLRKETQYF
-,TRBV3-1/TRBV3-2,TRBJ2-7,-,TGTGCCAGCAGCCAAGACAGGGTCAGGACCTACGAGCAGTACTTC,CASSQDRVRTYEQYF
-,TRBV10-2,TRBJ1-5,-,TGCGCCAGCAGTGGACAGTTAAGCAATCAGCCCCAGCATTTT,CASSGQLSNQPQHF
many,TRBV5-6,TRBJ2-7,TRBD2,TGTGCCAGCAGCTTGAGGACTAGAGCCTACGAGCAGTACTTC,CASSLRTRAYEQYF
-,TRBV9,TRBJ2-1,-,TGTGCCAGCAGCGTAGATGATAATGAGCAGTTCTTC,CASSVDDNEQFF
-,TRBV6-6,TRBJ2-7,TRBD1,TGTGCCAGCAGTCCGGGACAGGGATCCGAGCAGTACTTC,CASSPGQGSEQYF
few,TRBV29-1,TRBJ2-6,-,TGCAGCGCTACGACAGATATAAACTCTGGGGCCAACGTCCTGACTTTC,CSATTDINSGANVLTF